Shown below are 27 T cell receptor beta chains from a single sample sequenced in a study of T cells in women clearing cervical HPV infection. Method: immunoSEQ multiplex PCR; TCRdb's copy keeps in-frame clones and lacks some. This sample's table has some 24,000 clones. The specimen was blood buffy coat. Receptors were obtained from a woman aged 18 to 69 with a cervical HPV16 infection that either progressed to CIN3+ or cleared (not recorded which).

With respect to this clone: At one of its ends the junction is not consistent with the germline gene, which may arise from a read error. The CDR3 goes on 3 residues after the read ends, and that part is filled in from the germline J gene. This specimen includes other DNA sequences encoding the same CDR3. The chain carries TRBV19 and TRBJ1-3; 7 bases match TRBD1. Germline lookup yields CDR1 LNHDA and CDR2 SQIVND (reference sequence). There are 16 residues in the CDR3. The CDR3 region is CASSVIDRALRNTIYF. The part of the CDR3 DNA that was read is TGTGCCAGTAGTGTAATCGACAGGGCACTCCGAAACACG.

A remark on this clone: Read coverage stops 3 residues before the CDR3 terminus; the germline J gene supplies the remainder. The V call is TRBV5-1, the J call TRBJ1-1; 9 bases line up with TRBD1. The V gene's germline CDR1 is SGHRS and CDR2 YFSETQ. V lost 4 bases to trimming and J lost 6 bases; unmatched junction nucleotides: 7. The CDR3 consists of 14 residues. This CDR3 is CASSPKGQGAEAFF. Partial CDR3 DNA: TGCGCCAGCAGCCCTAAGGGACAGGGTGCTGAA.

With regard to this clone: The read terminates 3 residues ahead of where the CDR3 ends, so the germline J gene completes it. The chain carries TRBV14 and TRBJ1-1; possibly TRBD1 for D (6 bases). The CDR3 has 18 residues. Germline loops: CDR1 SGHDN, CDR2 FVKESK. Trimming took 4 bases from V and 0 from J, leaving 21 bases between them. CDR3 DNA, as far as it was read: TGTGCCAGCAGCCTTACGCAGGGGATGCGTAGCGTGAACACTGAA. Residues: CASSLTQGMRSVNTE. The whole CDR3 reads CASSLTQGMRSVNTEAFF.

As concerns this clone: The read is 3 residues too short to cover the CDR3 end, so that end is filled in from the germline J gene. The rearrangement uses TRBV7-3 and TRBJ1-1; D gene uncertain. This CDR3 region has 13 residues. CDR1 and CDR2 from the germline V gene are SGHTA and FQGTGA. Trimming shortened V by 5 bases and J by 1 base, and 8 bases separated the two germline ends. This chain's CDR3 is CASSPDTNTEAFF. The sequenced part of the CDR3 DNA is TGTGCCAGCAGCCCCGACACGAACACTGAA.

Worth noting for this clone: Sequencing ends 3 residues short of the CDR3 end; the germline J gene provides the rest. V is TRBV20-1 and J is TRBJ1-5; TRBD1 agrees at 7 bases. The CDR3 runs to 15 residues. Trimming cost V 0 bases and J 3 bases; bases outside gene matches: 5. Germline V gene sequence: CDR1 DFQATT, CDR2 SNEGSKA (reference sequence). The CDR3 DNA, read in part, is TGCAGTGCTAGAGATACTGACAGGGTCAATCAGCCC. This translates into CSARDTDRVNQP. The entire CDR3 is CSARDTDRVNQPQHF.

Comment on this clone: The read falls 3 residues short of the CDR3 end, and the missing part is taken from the germline J gene. The V gene is TRBV29-1, the J gene TRBJ1-2; 7 nucleotides agree with TRBD1. Germline CDR1 SQVTM, CDR2 ANQGSEA. The CDR3 extends over 12 amino acids. CDR3 sequence reads: CSVLKPGGGYTF. The covered CDR3 bases are TGCAGCGTCCTAAAACCAGGGGGGGGC.

About this clone: The missing CDR3 end, 3 residues past where the read stops, is filled in from the germline J gene. The V and J genes are TRBV20-1 and TRBJ2-1, with D tentatively TRBD2 (6 bases). The CDR3 spans 13 residues. Germline-derived CDR1 and CDR2 are DFQATT and SNEGSKA (reference sequence). The germline V and J ends were trimmed by 4 bases and 9 bases, with 16 bases remaining between them. The CDR3 here is CSATKTLGGEQFF. The CDR3 bases that were read are TGCAGTGCTACCAAGACCTTGGGGGGTGAG.

On this clone itself: The read gets to within 3 residues of the CDR3 end, and the germline J gene fills in the rest. J is TRBJ1-2 and V is TRBV7-2; D is perhaps TRBD1 (5 bases). Germline V gene lookup returns CDR1 SGHTA and CDR2 FQGNSA. CDR3 size: 12 residues. The sequenced part of the CDR3 DNA is TGTGCCAGCAGCCGCAGGGATTACGAC. Translated, it gives CASSRRDYD. Given in full, the CDR3 is CASSRRDYDYTF.

The CDR3 protein is CASRADSDSYEQYF. The part of the CDR3 DNA that was read is TGCGCCAGCAGAGCTGACAGCGACTCCTACGAG. This rearrangement joins TRBV5-1 to TRBJ2-7, with TRBD1 as a possible D gene (5 bases). Coverage ceases 3 residues before the CDR3 finishes, and the germline J gene fills in the end. This CDR3 region has 14 residues. Germline V gene data show CDR1 as SGHRS and CDR2 as YFSETQ. V lost 5 bases to trimming and J lost 0 bases, with 12 bases between them. Full variable domain (missing parts from reference TRBV5-1 and TRBJ2-7): KAGVTQTPRYLIKTRGQQVTLSCSPISGHRSVSWYQQTPGQGLQFLFEYFSETQRNKGNFPGRFSGRQFSNSRSEMNVSTLELGDSALYLCASRADSDSYEQYFGPGTRLTVT.

Remarks on this clone: The CDR3 extends 3 residues past the end of the read, so its final part is completed from the germline J gene. This rearrangement joins TRBV20-1 to TRBJ2-7; D tentatively fits TRBD1 or TRBD2 (5 bases each). V dropped 3 bases and J dropped 4 bases, with 16 bases sitting between them. The CDR3 contains 14 residues. Germline CDR1 DFQATT, CDR2 SNEGSKA (reference sequence). The CDR3 protein is CSASEGKGYYEQYF. The sequenced CDR3 bases are TGCAGTGCTAGCGAGGGGAAGGGATATTACGAG.

Turning to this clone: The read terminates 3 residues ahead of where the CDR3 ends, so the germline J gene completes it. The V gene is TRBV20-1, the J gene TRBJ2-2; TRBD1 is a possible D gene (5 bases). The CDR3 is 16 amino acids. The germline V gene has CDR1 DFQATT and CDR2 SNEGSKA (reference sequence). The sequenced CDR3 bases are TGCAGTGCCGGAACTCTAGGGGTGCAAATGGATGAAAAG. Amino acid sequence: CSAGTLGVQMDEK. The complete CDR3 sequence is CSAGTLGVQMDEKLFF.

According to its frequency, this clone is medium-sized. Read data end 3 residues before the CDR3 end; the end is taken from the germline J gene. V gene TRBV19 combines with J gene TRBJ2-3; 10 positions match TRBD1. The CDR3 spans 13 residues. CDR1 and CDR2 (germline): LNHDA, SQIVND (reference sequence). The part of the CDR3 DNA that was read is TGTGCCAGTGGGACAGGACAGGGGGGTGCG. This codes for CASGTGQGGA. The complete CDR3 protein is CASGTGQGGAQYF.

A note on this clone: The junction differs from germline at one of its ends, possibly a read error. The observed sequence ends 3 residues before the CDR3 terminus, with the missing tail filled in from the germline J gene. The chain links TRBV4-1 to TRBJ2-1; TRBD2 agrees at 9 bases. Germline assignment: CDR1 MGHRA and CDR2 YSYEKL. This CDR3 has 15 residues. The CDR3 loop reads CTSRGLAGCPDEQFF. Partial CDR3 DNA: TGCACCAGCAGGGGTCTAGCGGGATGCCCCGATGAG.

The CDR3: CASSPDRGGPYGQYF. CDR3 DNA, as far as it was read: TGTGCCAGCAGCCCTGACAGGGGTGGACCCTATGGT. The rearrangement links TRBV7-9 to TRBJ2-4, with TRBD1 matching 8 bases. The read terminates 3 residues ahead of where the CDR3 ends, so the germline J gene completes it. The CDR3 extends over 15 amino acids. Per the germline V gene, CDR1 is SEHNR and CDR2 is FQNEAQ (reference sequence). The whole variable domain, filled in from reference TRBV7-9 and TRBJ2-4, reads DTGVSQNPRHKITKRGQNVTFRCDPISEHNRLYWYRQTLGQGPEFLTYFQNEAQLEKSRLLSDRFSAERPKGSFSTLEIQRTEQGDSAMYLCASSPDRGGPYGQYFGAGTRLSVL.

Turning to this clone: The sequenced fragment ends 3 residues before the CDR3 boundary, so the rest is inferred from the germline J gene. V is TRBV11-3 and J is TRBJ2-5; D remains ambiguous. There are 12 residues in the CDR3. V lost 6 bases, J lost 5 bases, and 10 bases lay in between. CDR1 and CDR2 (germline): SGHNT, YENEEA. The sequenced part of the CDR3 DNA is TGTGCCAGCAGTAGGGTAGGGGAGACC. As protein: CASSRVGET. The whole CDR3 protein is CASSRVGETQYF.

Remarks on this clone: The read finishes 3 residues shy of the CDR3 end, and the germline J gene is used to complete it. V gene TRBV6-2 or TRBV6-3 combines with J gene TRBJ2-2; 9 bases align to TRBD1. The CDR3 covers 14 residues. Germline V gene data show CDR1 as MNHEY and CDR2 as SVGEGT. CDR3 sequence: CARGRDRESSPLFF. CDR3 DNA (partial): TGTGCCAGGGGCCGGGACAGGGAATCTTCACCG.

On this clone itself: The CDR3 end falls 3 residues outside the read, so it is completed with the germline J gene. Other DNA sequences from this sample encode an identical CDR3 as well. The gene calls are TRBV2 and TRBJ1-3; TRBD1 matches 8 bases. Germline CDR1 is SNHLY and CDR2 is FYNNEI. This CDR3 is built from 15 residues. V shed 5 bases, J shed 0 bases, and the junction held 3 bases outside the gene matches. The CDR3 loop reads CASSSDRGSGNTIYF. Partial CDR3 DNA: TGTGCCAGCAGTTCCGACAGGGGCTCTGGAAACACC.

In regard to this clone: From the germline J gene comes the end of the CDR3, since the read stops 3 residues before it. The genes are TRBV20-1 and TRBJ2-1; D not resolved. The germline V and J ends were trimmed by 3 bases and 7 bases, with 7 bases remaining between them. The CDR3 covers 11 residues. Germline values: CDR1 DFQATT, CDR2 SNEGSKA (reference sequence). The DNA read from the CDR3 is TGCAGTGCTAGTGGTCGGAATGAG. Protein sequence: CSASGRNE. The complete CDR3 sequence is CSASGRNEQFF.

Comment on this clone: The read gets to within 3 residues of the CDR3 end, and the germline J gene fills in the rest. The gene calls are TRBV10-3 and TRBJ2-5, with 11 nucleotides matching TRBD1. Germline V gives CDR1 ENHRY, CDR2 SYGVKD. V was pared by 6 bases and J by 4 bases, with 4 bases of the junction left unmatched. The CDR3 totals 14 residues. The CDR3 reads CAIRGTGGGETQYF. The covered CDR3 bases are TGTGCCATCAGAGGGACAGGGGGAGGAGAGACC.

Comments on this clone: The read comes to an end 3 residues before the CDR3 does, leaving the germline J gene to fill in the end. V gene TRBV6-1 combines with J gene TRBJ1-4; D call uncertain. Germline CDR1 is MNHNS and CDR2 is SASEGT. The CDR3 totals 13 residues. CDR3 loop: CASSEYRVSPLFF. The CDR3 bases that were read are TGTGCCAGCAGTGAATATAGGGTTTCACCA.

As to this clone: With the read ending 3 residues before the CDR3 end, the germline J gene is used to fill in that end. This chain joins TRBV20-1 and TRBJ2-7, with D perhaps given as TRBD1 or TRBD2 (8 bases each). Germline V gene sequence: CDR1 DFQATT, CDR2 SNEGSKA (reference sequence). V was pared by 3 bases and J by 2 bases, with 23 bases between. The length of the CDR3 is 17 residues. CDR3 residues: CSASRDRGFGRAYEQYF. The covered CDR3 bases are TGCAGTGCTAGTAGAGACAGGGGTTTCGGGAGGGCCTACGAG.

To note about this clone: The CDR3 end falls 3 residues outside the read, so it is completed with the germline J gene. The chain couples TRBV4-1 to TRBJ2-7; 14 nucleotides match TRBD2. Germline-derived CDR1 and CDR2 are MGHRA and YSYEKL. The junction had 6 bases not matched to a gene; V was cut back by 9 bases and J by 5 bases. The CDR3 totals 14 residues. The part of the CDR3 DNA that was read is TGCGCCAGTAGACTAGCGGGAGGGCCCCACGAG. This sequence encodes CASRLAGGPHE. The CDR3 as a whole reads CASRLAGGPHEQYF.

Worth noting for this clone: With the read ending 3 residues before the CDR3 end, the germline J gene is used to fill in that end. V and J are TRBV6-2 or TRBV6-3 and TRBJ2-2; D unclear. V lost 5 bases and J lost 6, with 10 bases in between. The germline gives CDR1 MNHEY, CDR2 SVGEGT. This CDR3 has 13 residues. The CDR3 spells CASSRLGAGELFF. CDR3 DNA (partial): TGTGCCAGCAGTCGTTTGGGCGCCGGGGAG.

Regarding this clone: The DNA ends 3 residues before the CDR3 does, and the rest of the CDR3 is filled in from the germline J gene. The gene calls are TRBV12-3 or TRBV12-4 and TRBJ2-3; TRBD2 agrees at 7 bases. The CDR3 spans 12 residues. CDR3 protein: CASSLKRDAQYF. Partial CDR3 DNA: TGTGCCAGCAGTTTAAAGCGGGACGCG.

A note on this clone: The read is 3 residues too short to cover the CDR3 end, so that end is filled in from the germline J gene. The V and J genes are TRBV7-3 and TRBJ2-7; D may be TRBD1 (5 bases). The V end lost 6 bases, the J end lost 5 bases, and 17 bases lay between the germline ends. The CDR3 runs to 14 residues. The germline V gene has CDR1 SGHTA and CDR2 FQGTGA. The CDR3 region is CASSLYVQGDEQYF. The CDR3 DNA, read in part, is TGTGCCAGCAGTTTATATGTGCAGGGCGACGAG. Together with reference TRBV7-3 and TRBJ2-7, the CDR3 gives the full variable domain: GAGVSQTPSNKVTEKGKYVELRCDPISGHTALYWYRQSLGQGPEFLIYFQGTGAADDSGLPNDRFFAVRPEGSVSTLKIQRTERGDSAVYLCASSLYVQGDEQYFGPGTRLTVT.

Notes on this clone: The CDR3 end is not reached by the read, which stops 3 residues before it; the germline J gene fills it in. The gene calls are TRBV5-1 and TRBJ2-2, with 7 bases that match TRBD2. The CDR3 is 17 residues long. The J segment lost 2 bases and the V segment lost 4 bases, leaving 11 bases of the junction unmatched. Germline V gene data show CDR1 as SGHRS and CDR2 as YFSETQ. CDR3 sequence reads: CASSKRLALDNTGELFF. The DNA read from the CDR3 is TGCGCCAGCAGCAAACGACTAGCCTTGGACAACACCGGGGAG.

A note on this clone: The CDR3 end is not reached by the read, which stops 3 residues before it; the germline J gene fills it in. V gene TRBV7-9 combines with J gene TRBJ2-7, with a tentative D call TRBD1 (5 bases). Germline values: CDR1 SEHNR, CDR2 FQNEAQ (reference sequence). The CDR3 is 14 amino acids. With 3 bases removed from V and 2 bases from J, the gap between germline ends came to 11 bases. The CDR3 bases that were read are TGTGCCAGCAGCTTGATGACAGTAACCTACGAG. Its protein is CASSLMTVTYE. The entire CDR3 protein reads CASSLMTVTYEQYF.